These 29 T cell receptor beta chains share one sample of origin, sequenced in a study of T cell repertoires in cytomegalovirus infection. TCRdb reprocessed the reads with MiXCR, giving one entry per CDR3 protein. The repertoire holds around 430,000 distinct CDR3 sequences, with more than 40% as singletons. What these receptors recognize is not known. The sequencing here drew on cultured PBMCs, taken from culture after CMV antigen stimulation. Receptor source: a human donor in good health (CMV status not recorded). Some clones in this sample may be carry-over from other donors' samples.

This chain uses TRBV12-3 or TRBV12-4 with TRBJ1-3; 7 nucleotides line up with TRBD1. This CDR3 contains 14 residues. The V segment lost 5 bases and the J segment 4 bases; nucleotides outside the gene matches: 5. The CDR3 DNA is TGTGCCAGCAGTGTGACAGGGTGGGGAAACACCATATATTTT. Translation: CASSVTGWGNTIYF.

The V and J genes are TRBV20-1 and TRBJ1-6, with TRBD1 matching over 9 bases. V trimming: 6 bases; J trimming: 8 bases; junction bases outside the gene matches: 11. CDR1 and CDR2 from the germline V gene are DFQATT and SNEGSKA (reference sequence). The CDR3 sequence is 15 residues long. The CDR3: CSAKNRGRVYSPLHF. The CDR3 nucleotides read TGCAGTGCAAAGAACAGGGGGCGAGTTTATTCACCCCTCCACTTT.

This clonotype occurred a few times. V is TRBV7-6 and J is TRBJ2-3; tentative D call: TRBD1 (6 bases). CDR1 SGHVS and CDR2 FNYEAQ come from the germline V gene. V dropped 1 base and J dropped 1 base, with 12 bases sitting between them. This CDR3 spans 16 amino acids. The chain's CDR3 is CASSLVASGGTDTQYF. CDR3 nucleotide sequence: TGTGCCAGCAGCTTAGTTGCGTCAGGGGGCACAGATACGCAGTATTTT.

This clonotype occurred a few times. The V and J genes are TRBV6-6 and TRBJ2-7; TRBD1 agrees at 11 bases. CDR1 and CDR2 (germline): MNHNY, SVGAGI (reference sequence). This CDR3 has 14 amino acids. The ends lost 5 bases at V and 4 bases at J; junction bases unmatched: 4. CDR3 protein: CASSIGQGAYEQYF. The CDR3 region has the DNA TGTGCCAGCAGTATTGGACAGGGGGCTTACGAGCAGTACTTC.

The V gene is TRBV4-3, the J gene TRBJ2-1, with TRBD2 matching over 10 bases. CDR3 size: 17 residues. Germline V gene lookup returns CDR1 LGHNA and CDR2 YSLEER. Trimming at V came to 0 bases and at J to 9 bases, leaving 11 bases not matched to a gene. As DNA, the CDR3 is TGCGCCAGCAGCCAAGATTGGGCTAGCGGGAGTGATCTTGAGCAGTTCTTC. It codes for CASSQDWASGSDLEQFF.

This clonotype was seen repeatedly, ten times or more. The chain employs TRBV27 and TRBJ1-2; D not certain. The CDR3 runs 13 residues. V was pared by 2 bases and J by 1 base, with 5 bases between. CDR1 MNHEY and CDR2 SMNVEV come from the germline V gene (reference sequence). The CDR3: CASSLHYNYGYTF. For the CDR3, the DNA is TGTGCCAGCAGTTTACACTATAACTATGGCTACACCTTC.

J is TRBJ1-2 and V is TRBV7-2; D gene ambiguous. The CDR3 totals 14 residues. Looked up from germline, CDR1 is SGHTA and CDR2 is FQGNSA. V lost 2 bases to trimming and J lost 2 bases, with 9 bases between them. The CDR3, as DNA: TGTGCCAGCAGCTTACGTCGAGGGAACTATGGCTACACCTTC. Protein: CASSLRRGNYGYTF.

V is TRBV5-4 and J is TRBJ1-2; 7 nucleotides line up with TRBD1. Per germline, CDR1 SGHNT and CDR2 YYREEE (reference sequence). The CDR3 spans 15 residues. The trim removed 0 bases at V and 3 bases at J, leaving 5 bases unmatched. The CDR3 DNA reads TGTGCCAGCAGCTTGGGGACAGGAAGGGACTATGGCTACACCTTC. It specifies CASSLGTGRDYGYTF.

This clonotype came up a few times. The V call is TRBV7-9, the J call TRBJ2-7, with a tentative D call TRBD2 (6 bases). CDR1 is SEHNR, CDR2 FQNEAQ, per germline (reference sequence). V was shortened by 6 bases and J by 2 bases, with 14 bases between the two germline ends. The CDR3 sequence is 14 residues long. Here the CDR3 DNA reads TGTGCCAGCAGGCCTCAGGGACTCACCTACGAGCAGTACTTC. Its protein product is CASRPQGLTYEQYF.

In its sample, this clonotype was seen a few times. CDR3 sequence (DNA): TGTGCCAGCAGCCCCCGGGCGGGGGACGAGCAGTACTTC. Translated: CASSPRAGDEQYF. This rearrangement joins TRBV7-2 to TRBJ2-7; 7 nucleotides line up with TRBD2. Losses at the gene ends were 5 bases for V and 5 bases for J; bases not matched to a gene: 6. Germline V CDR1 and CDR2: SGHTA, FQGNSA. CDR3 length: 13 amino acids. Looking up the rest from reference TRBV7-2 and TRBJ2-7 gives the full variable domain: GAGVSQSPSNKVTEKGKDVELRCDPISGHTALYWYRQSLGQGLEFLIYFQGNSAPDKSGLPSDRFSAERTGGSVSTLTIQRTQQEDSAVYLCASSPRAGDEQYFGPGTRLTVT.

In its sample, this clonotype was seen a few times. This rearrangement joins TRBV7-9 to TRBJ2-7; 8 positions match TRBD1. V was pared by 2 bases and J by 6 bases, with 6 bases of the junction left unmatched. Germline V gene data show CDR1 as SEHNR and CDR2 as FQNEAQ (reference sequence). This CDR3 comprises 14 residues. CDR3 in amino acids: CASSLTGQALEQYF. Here the CDR3 DNA reads TGTGCCAGCAGCTTAACGGGACAGGCACTCGAGCAGTACTTC.

The V gene is TRBV20-1, the J gene TRBJ2-1, with 9 bases aligning to TRBD2. The CDR3 consists of 15 residues. V lost 3 bases and J lost 8; bases outside the gene matches: 11. Germline lookup yields CDR1 DFQATT and CDR2 SNEGSKA (reference sequence). The CDR3 DNA reads as TGCAGTGCTAGTCCCCCGGGCGGGGGGGCGGATGAGCAGTTCTTC. Amino acid sequence: CSASPPGGGADEQFF.

This chain joins TRBV11-2 and TRBJ1-1, with TRBD1 as a possible D gene (6 bases). The germline CDR1 and CDR2 sequences are SGHAT and FQNNGV. CDR3 size: 16 residues. Trimming pared 0 bases from V and 5 bases from J, leaving 16 bases between. CDR3 sequence: CASSLEGAGRPTEAFF. The CDR3, as DNA: TGTGCCAGCAGCTTAGAGGGGGCAGGGCGACCGACTGAAGCTTTCTTT. Variable domain in full (rest from reference TRBV11-2 and TRBJ1-1): EAGVAQSPRYKIIEKRQSVAFWCNPISGHATLYWYQQILGQGPKLLIQFQNNGVVDDSQLPKDRFSAERLKGVDSTLKIQPAKLEDSAVYLCASSLEGAGRPTEAFFGQGTRLTVV.

The chain recombines TRBV6-1 with TRBJ1-2, with 9 bases matching TRBD1. This CDR3 contains 17 residues. Trimming cost V 5 bases and J 2 bases; bases outside gene matches: 12. Germline assignment: CDR1 MNHNS and CDR2 SASEGT. CDR3 protein: CASSRDRERIRNYGYTF. CDR3 nucleotide sequence: TGTGCCAGCAGTCGGGACAGGGAAAGAATTAGGAACTATGGCTACACCTTC.

The chain joins TRBV7-6 to TRBJ2-1, with 10 positions matching TRBD1. The CDR3 extends over 15 amino acids. V gave up 11 bases and J gave up 8 bases; unmatched junction bases: 15. CDR1 and CDR2 (germline): SGHVS, FNYEAQ. The CDR3 spells CASPLPGTGDDEQFF. CDR3 in DNA: TGTGCCTCCCCCCTCCCCGGGACAGGGGACGATGAGCAGTTCTTC.

This clonotype was detected ten times or more. The V call is TRBV7-2, the J call TRBJ1-2, with D maybe TRBD1 (6 bases). The CDR3 spans 16 residues. Germline assignment: CDR1 SGHTA and CDR2 FQGNSA. Trimming stripped 1 base from V and 6 bases from J, with 18 bases between. CDR3 bases: TGTGCCAGCAGCTTAGAGGCGTATGGGCAGGGGAATGGCTACACCTTC. Translated, it gives CASSLEAYGQGNGYTF.

This rearrangement joins TRBV10-3 to TRBJ1-6; D is perhaps TRBD1 (5 bases). The germline V gene has CDR1 ENHRY and CDR2 SYGVKD. This CDR3 is 14 amino acids long. Trimming removed 2 bases from V and 10 bases from J, with 12 bases in between. The CDR3 nucleotides are TGTGCCATCAGTGAGGGACACGCGCGATCACCCCTCCACTTT. Amino acids: CAISEGHARSPLHF.

This clonotype came up a few times. This chain joins TRBV7-9 and TRBJ1-6; 7 nucleotides match TRBD1. Germline V gives CDR1 SEHNR, CDR2 FQNEAQ (reference sequence). Unmatched junction bases numbered 3, after V lost 3 bases and J lost 7 bases. The CDR3 length is 14 residues. The CDR3 protein is CASSFGTDNSPLHF. The CDR3 bases are TGTGCCAGCAGCTTTGGGACAGACAATTCACCCCTCCACTTT.

There are a few counts of this clonotype. The chain joins TRBV7-8 to TRBJ1-4, with a possible D match to TRBD1 (5 bases). The V end was cut by 2 bases, the J end by 0 bases, with 16 bases between. Germline V gives CDR1 SGHVS, CDR2 FQNEAQ. The CDR3 has 18 residues. CDR3 region: CASSLFTGPLATNEKLFF. CDR3 nucleotides: TGTGCCAGCAGCTTATTCACGGGACCCCTTGCAACTAATGAAAAACTGTTTTTT.

This clonotype came up a few times. V gene TRBV7-7 combines with J gene TRBJ2-7; no definite D call. Germline loops: CDR1 SSHAT, CDR2 FNYEAQ (reference sequence). V was shortened by 5 bases and J by 6 bases, with 14 bases between the two germline ends. The CDR3 totals 13 residues. The CDR3 loop reads CASSIKTGTEQYF. CDR3 in DNA: TGTGCCAGCAGCATTAAGACGGGTACCGAGCAGTACTTC. The whole variable domain, filled in from reference TRBV7-7 and TRBJ2-7, reads GAGVSQSPRYKVTKRGQDVTLRCDPISSHATLYWYQQALGQGPEFLTYFNYEAQPDKSGLPSDRFSAERPEGSISTLTIQRTEQRDSAMYRCASSIKTGTEQYFGPGTRLTVT.

This clonotype has more than one count but fewer than ten. The chain joins TRBV7-6 to TRBJ2-5; D unresolved. This CDR3 is 14 amino acids long. Trimming stripped 2 bases from V and 6 bases from J, with 13 bases between. CDR1 is SGHVS and CDR2 is FNYEAQ in the germline V gene. The CDR3 DNA follows: TGTGCCAGCAGCTTATTCCCCACGGCGAAGACCCAGTACTTC. It encodes CASSLFPTAKTQYF. Variable domain in full (rest from reference TRBV7-6 and TRBJ2-5): GAGVSQSPRYKVTKRGQDVALRCDPISGHVSLYWYRQALGQGPEFLTYFNYEAQQDKSGLPNDRFSAERPEGSISTLTIQRTEQRDSAMYRCASSLFPTAKTQYFGPGTRLLVL.

Only a few counts were recorded for this clonotype. The chain employs TRBV7-6 and TRBJ2-5; 7 bases are a match to TRBD2. Germline CDR1 and CDR2: SGHVS and FNYEAQ. The CDR3 has 15 amino acids. Unmatched junction bases numbered 7, after V lost 1 base and J lost 5 bases. In DNA form, the CDR3 reads TGTGCCAGCAGCTTAGGCGGGGGAGGGTACGAGACCCAGTACTTC. Amino acid sequence: CASSLGGGGYETQYF.

For this clonotype: One junction end does not reproduce the germline sequence, and a read error may be involved. The chain recombines TRBV6-6 with TRBJ2-5; D is perhaps TRBD1 (5 bases). The CDR3 length is 13 residues. CDR1 and CDR2 (germline): MNHNY, SVGAGI (reference sequence). The CDR3 region is CASCYRTQETQYF. CDR3 in DNA: TGTGCCAGCTGTTACAGGACGCAAGAGACCCAGTACTTC.

This clonotype has only a few counts. The V gene is TRBV2, the J gene TRBJ1-4; weak D call: TRBD1 (5 bases). Germline V CDR1 and CDR2: SNHLY, FYNNEI. The CDR3 covers 14 residues. The V end lost 5 bases, the J end lost 8 bases, and 15 bases lay between the germline ends. The CDR3 nucleotides are TGTGCCAGCAGTCCGGGACGAAAACTAGAAAAACTGTTTTTT. Encoded protein: CASSPGRKLEKLFF.

In its sample, this clonotype was seen many times. The chain is built from TRBV7-2 and TRBJ2-1; 12 bases are shared with TRBD2. The CDR3 is 16 residues long. Germline CDR1 reads SGHTA; CDR2 reads FQGNSA. The junction had 9 bases not matched to a gene; V was cut back by 5 bases and J by 7 bases. The CDR3 here is CASSLRLAGAKNEQFF. The CDR3 DNA sequence: TGTGCCAGCAGCCTCCGACTAGCGGGAGCGAAGAATGAGCAGTTCTTC.

V usage is TRBV7-2 and J usage is TRBJ1-1, with 8 bases fitting TRBD1. V lost 1 base and J lost 12; bases outside the gene matches: 19. The CDR3 runs 17 residues. Per the germline V gene, CDR1 is SGHTA and CDR2 is FQGNSA. The CDR3 protein is CASSLEVRDRRLGVTFF. In nucleotides, the CDR3 is TGTGCCAGCAGCTTAGAGGTTAGGGACAGGAGGTTGGGGGTTACTTTCTTT. The full variable domain, its missing parts supplied by reference TRBV7-2 and TRBJ1-1, is GAGVSQSPSNKVTEKGKDVELRCDPISGHTALYWYRQSLGQGLEFLIYFQGNSAPDKSGLPSDRFSAERTGGSVSTLTIQRTQQEDSAVYLCASSLEVRDRRLGVTFFGQGTRLTVV.

The gene calls are TRBV6-1 and TRBJ2-7, with unresolved D. V was cut by 7 bases and J by 1 base, with 8 bases left in between. Per germline, CDR1 MNHNS and CDR2 SASEGT. The CDR3 contains 12 residues. Here the CDR3 reads CASTTRSYEQYF. DNA for the CDR3: TGTGCCAGCACCACGAGGTCCTACGAGCAGTACTTC.

V usage is TRBV6-6 and J usage is TRBJ2-5; tentatively, D is TRBD2 (6 bases). Trimming took off 0 bases at V and 6 bases at J, with 11 bases between the two ends. The CDR3 spans 14 residues. Per germline, CDR1 MNHNY and CDR2 SVGAGI (reference sequence). CDR3 nucleotides: TGTGCCAGCAGTTACTCTAGCGGCCCCCAGACCCAGTACTTC. Amino acids: CASSYSSGPQTQYF.

This chain uses TRBV12-3 or TRBV12-4 with TRBJ2-7; D unclear. The CDR3 sequence is 13 residues long. Trimming stripped 5 bases from V and 2 bases from J, with 10 bases between. The CDR3 reads CASSPTVTYEQYF. CDR3 nucleotide sequence: TGTGCCAGCAGTCCAACAGTTACCTACGAGCAGTACTTC.